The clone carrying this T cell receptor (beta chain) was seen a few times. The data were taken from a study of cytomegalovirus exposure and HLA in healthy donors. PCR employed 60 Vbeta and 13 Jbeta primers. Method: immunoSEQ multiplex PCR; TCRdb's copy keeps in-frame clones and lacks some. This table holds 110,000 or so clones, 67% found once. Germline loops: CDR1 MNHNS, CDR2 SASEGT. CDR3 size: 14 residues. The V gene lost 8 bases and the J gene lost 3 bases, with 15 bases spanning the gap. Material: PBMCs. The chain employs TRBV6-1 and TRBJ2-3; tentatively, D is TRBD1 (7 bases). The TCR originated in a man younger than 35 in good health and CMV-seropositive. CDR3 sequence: CASSGGRETDTQYF. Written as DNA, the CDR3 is TGTGCCAGCTCAGGGGGGCGCGAGACAGATACGCAGTATTTT.